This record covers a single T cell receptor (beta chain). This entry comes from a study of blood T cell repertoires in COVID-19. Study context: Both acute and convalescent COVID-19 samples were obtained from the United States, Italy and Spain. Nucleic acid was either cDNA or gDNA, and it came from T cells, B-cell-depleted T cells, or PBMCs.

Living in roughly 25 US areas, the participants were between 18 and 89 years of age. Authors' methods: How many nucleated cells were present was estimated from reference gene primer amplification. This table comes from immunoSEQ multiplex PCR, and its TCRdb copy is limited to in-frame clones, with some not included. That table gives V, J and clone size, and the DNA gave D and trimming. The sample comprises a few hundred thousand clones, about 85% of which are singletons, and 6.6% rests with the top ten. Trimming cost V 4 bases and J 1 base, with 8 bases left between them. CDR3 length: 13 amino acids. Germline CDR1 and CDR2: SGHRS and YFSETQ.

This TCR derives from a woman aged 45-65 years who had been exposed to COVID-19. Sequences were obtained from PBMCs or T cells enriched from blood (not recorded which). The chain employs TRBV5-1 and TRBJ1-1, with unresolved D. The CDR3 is CASSVRWNTEAFF. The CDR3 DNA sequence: TGCGCCAGCAGCGTTCGGTGGAACACTGAAGCTTTCTTT.